These 14 T cell receptor beta chains share one sample of origin, sequenced in a study of identical twins (dated by TCRdb to between 2015 and 2016). The library was prepared using 5' RACE. Sequenced using an Illumina HiSeq 2000. The raw public data were reprocessed by TCRdb itself: fastp quality trimming at Q25, MiXCR clonotype calling, in-frame beta chains only. Rows are combined by CDR3 protein, so each entry shows the most common genes and DNA. Recorded for this sample are 1.5 million to 2 million distinct CDR3 sequences; about 32% of them occurred a single time. Of the sample, approximately 0.25% falls within the top ten clones. The sample comprised cord blood. These receptors all come from a newborn girl in good health.

For the CDR3, the DNA is TGCGCCAGCAGCTTGGGCTTTGACGTTGGGGCCAAAAACATTCAGTACTTC. This gives the protein CASSLGFDVGAKNIQYF. The rearrangement joins TRBV5-1 to TRBJ2-4; D call uncertain. CDR1 and CDR2 from the germline V gene are SGHRS and YFSETQ. V lost 0 bases and J 1 base, leaving 14 bases between the germline ends. This CDR3 spans 17 amino acids.

The chain joins TRBV5-1 to TRBJ2-3; 8 positions match TRBD2. This CDR3 region has 14 residues. The germline V gene encodes CDR1 SGHRS and CDR2 YFSETQ. V trimming: 4 bases; J trimming: 8 bases; junction bases outside the gene matches: 9. CDR3 sequence (DNA): TGCGCCAGCAGCGAGAGCGGGGGCCCAGGTACGCAGTATTTT. It encodes CASSESGGPGTQYF. The whole variable domain, remainder taken from reference TRBV5-1 and TRBJ2-3, is KAGVTQTPRYLIKTRGQQVTLSCSPISGHRSVSWYQQTPGQGLQFLFEYFSETQRNKGNFPGRFSGRQFSNSRSEMNVSTLELGDSALYLCASSESGGPGTQYFGPGTRLTVL.

This clonotype was seen a few times. The rearrangement links TRBV25-1 to TRBJ2-1; D possibly corresponds to TRBD1 (5 bases). CDR1 is MGHDK and CDR2 is SYGVNS in the germline V gene. Trimming took off 4 bases at V and 8 bases at J, with 12 bases between the two ends. The CDR3 consists of 13 residues. CDR3 protein: CASSVGALHEQFF. CDR3 coding DNA: TGTGCCAGCAGTGTAGGGGCCCTGCATGAGCAGTTCTTC.

With regard to this clonotype: One end of the junction varies from germline; a read error may be responsible. The CDR3, as DNA: TGTGCCAGCAGCTTACTACAGGGCGCAGATACGCACTATTTT. Protein product: CASSLLQGADTHYF. The chain couples TRBV7-9 to TRBJ2-3; D might be TRBD1 (6 bases). The CDR3 sequence is 14 residues long. Looked up from germline, CDR1 is SEHNR and CDR2 is FQNEAQ (reference sequence).

V and J are TRBV7-2 and TRBJ2-5; 9 bases are shared with TRBD2. Germline loops: CDR1 SGHTA, CDR2 FQGNSA. V shed 5 bases and J 11 bases; nucleotides not matched to a gene: 12. This CDR3 has 14 amino acids. CDR3 DNA sequence: TGTGCCAGCAGCCCCTTGGGACTAGCCAGTGAGCAGTACTTC. Residues: CASSPLGLASEQYF.

This chain joins TRBV12-3 or TRBV12-4 and TRBJ2-7; TRBD1 or TRBD2 may be the D gene (5 bases each). Between the trimmed V and J ends, which lost 3 bases and 4 bases, there was a span of 13 bases. The CDR3 extends over 14 amino acids. The CDR3 region has the DNA TGTGCCAGCAGTTTTTGGGGGTGGATTTACGAGCAGTACTTC. It specifies CASSFWGWIYEQYF.

The rearrangement joins TRBV7-9 to TRBJ2-3; the D is unclear. V was shortened by 0 bases and J by 2 bases, with 15 bases between the two germline ends. CDR1 is SEHNR and CDR2 is FQNEAQ in the germline V gene (reference sequence). This CDR3 spans 17 amino acids. The CDR3: CASSLARSDPLTDTQYF. The CDR3 DNA follows: TGTGCCAGCAGCTTAGCCCGATCGGACCCACTCACAGATACGCAGTATTTT. The full variable domain, completed using reference TRBV7-9 and TRBJ2-3, is DTGVSQNPRHKITKRGQNVTFRCDPISEHNRLYWYRQTLGQGPEFLTYFQNEAQLEKSRLLSDRFSAERPKGSFSTLEIQRTEQGDSAMYLCASSLARSDPLTDTQYFGPGTRLTVL.

V is TRBV5-1 and J is TRBJ1-6; 9 bases are shared with TRBD1. The J segment lost 10 bases and the V segment lost 2 bases, leaving 4 bases of the junction unmatched. This CDR3 has 14 residues. Germline V gene data show CDR1 as SGHRS and CDR2 as YFSETQ. CDR3: CASSLRDRDSPLHF. The CDR3 bases are TGCGCCAGCAGCTTACGGGACAGGGACTCACCCCTCCACTTT.

This clonotype was seen a few times. The J gene is TRBJ1-1, the V gene TRBV7-9; a weak D match, TRBD1 (6 bases). V was trimmed by 4 bases and J by 0 bases, leaving 21 bases between them. This CDR3 has 18 residues. Germline V gene data show CDR1 as SEHNR and CDR2 as FQNEAQ (reference sequence). This CDR3 is CASSSQQITQGVNTEAFF. In DNA form, the CDR3 reads TGTGCCAGCAGCTCACAACAAATAACACAGGGCGTGAACACTGAAGCTTTCTTT.

A few counts support this clonotype. The rearrangement joins TRBV28 to TRBJ2-7; no clear D. Deletions cut 6 bases from V and 0 bases from J, with 18 bases between. Germline V gene sequence: CDR1 MDHEN, CDR2 SYDVKM. There are 16 residues in the CDR3. In DNA form, the CDR3 reads TGTGCCAGCAGCTTGATATTTAGTGTCGACTCCTACGAGCAGTACTTC. Protein product: CASSLIFSVDSYEQYF.

The chain combines TRBV29-1 with TRBJ1-2; the D gene is possibly TRBD1 (5 bases). CDR3 length: 15 amino acids. CDR1 is SQVTM, CDR2 ANQGSEA, per germline. Trimming pared 2 bases from V and 3 bases from J, leaving 16 bases between. CDR3 residues: CSVEKRGQGDYGYTF. CDR3 nucleotides: TGCAGCGTTGAAAAGCGGGGCCAGGGCGACTATGGCTACACCTTC. Using reference TRBV29-1 and TRBJ1-2 for the parts outside the CDR3, the full variable domain is SAVISQKPSRDICQRGTSLTIQCQVDSQVTMMFWYRQQPGQSLTLIATANQGSEATYESGFVIDKFPISRPNLTFSTLTVSNMSPEDSSIYLCSVEKRGQGDYGYTFGSGTRLTVV.

This clonotype was seen more than once but under ten times. The chain carries TRBV5-1 and TRBJ1-1, with a tentative D call TRBD1 (6 bases). Germline V gene sequence: CDR1 SGHRS, CDR2 YFSETQ. This CDR3 region has 13 residues. With 6 bases removed from V and 4 bases from J, the gap between germline ends came to 13 bases. The CDR3 nucleotides are TGCGCCAGCAACAACAGGGAGAGCACTGAAGCTTTCTTT. Translated: CASNNRESTEAFF. The full variable domain, rest sourced from reference TRBV5-1 and TRBJ1-1, is KAGVTQTPRYLIKTRGQQVTLSCSPISGHRSVSWYQQTPGQGLQFLFEYFSETQRNKGNFPGRFSGRQFSNSRSEMNVSTLELGDSALYLCASNNRESTEAFFGQGTRLTVV.

Worth noting for this clonotype: One junction end does not reproduce the germline sequence, and a read error may be involved. The J gene is TRBJ2-5, the V gene TRBV7-9; D remains ambiguous. The CDR3 extends over 14 amino acids. Germline CDR1 reads SEHNR; CDR2 reads FQNEAQ (reference sequence). The CDR3 nucleotides are TGTGCCAACAGCTTAGTACCAGCCGAAGAGACCCAGTACTTC. This codes for CANSLVPAEETQYF. The complete variable domain, with remaining parts taken from reference TRBV7-9 and TRBJ2-5, reads DTGVSQNPRHKITKRGQNVTFRCDPISEHNRLYWYRQTLGQGPEFLTYFQNEAQLEKSRLLSDRFSAERPKGSFSTLEIQRTEQGDSAMYLCANSLVPAEETQYFGPGTRLLVL.

The chain links TRBV6-1 to TRBJ1-1; D call uncertain. CDR1 is MNHNS and CDR2 is SASEGT in the germline V gene. The V end lost 1 base, the J end lost 4 bases, and 13 bases lay between the germline ends. The CDR3 has 15 residues. CDR3 nucleotides: TGTGCCAGCAGTGAAGGGAGAGGTACTATCACTGAAGCTTTCTTT. Encoded protein: CASSEGRGTITEAFF.